This entry lists 22 T cell receptor beta chains sequenced from one sample in a study of blood T cells in healthy people across ages. Alongside a J-beta primer mix, a sample-barcoded 5' primer served in a second PCR lasting about 7 to 12 cycles. Via MiXCR, TCRdb re-called the 5' RACE reads, giving one row per CDR3 protein. The sample has fewer than 950,000 distinct CDR3 sequences, about 53% seen once. The specimen sequenced was blood. The receptors shown here come from a man older than 75 in good health.

As to this clonotype: At one boundary the junction diverges from the germline segment, which might be a read error. The V call is TRBV7-9, the J call TRBJ2-3; 7 positions agree with TRBD2. Germline V gene data show CDR1 as SEHNR and CDR2 as FQNEAQ (reference sequence). This CDR3 comprises 14 residues. The CDR3 bases are TGTGCCGGCAGCGCCGGACTAGTATCAGATACGCAGTATTTT. It yields the protein CAGSAGLVSDTQYF.

This clonotype has a handful of counts. V usage is TRBV28 and J usage is TRBJ2-3; TRBD2 aligns across 7 bases. Per germline, CDR1 MDHEN and CDR2 SYDVKM. V trimming: 11 bases; J trimming: 1 base; junction bases outside the gene matches: 6. The CDR3 extends over 13 amino acids. Here the CDR3 DNA reads TGTGCCTCTGGGGGAGGGGGCACAGATACGCAGTATTTT. It yields the protein CASGGGGTDTQYF.

V gene TRBV5-1 combines with J gene TRBJ2-3; D perhaps matches TRBD2 (5 bases). From germline, CDR1 is SGHRS and CDR2 YFSETQ. There are 15 residues in the CDR3. With 5 bases removed from V and 0 bases from J, the gap between germline ends came to 13 bases. DNA for the CDR3: TGCGCCAGCAGATTAAGCGGTACTAGCACAGATACGCAGTATTTT. Amino acid sequence: CASRLSGTSTDTQYF.

The chain's CDR3 is CASQARVDQPQHF. The CDR3 coding sequence is TGTGCCTCCCAGGCTAGGGTGGATCAGCCCCAGCATTTT. V usage is TRBV7-9 and J usage is TRBJ1-5; unclear D gene. Trimming shortened V by 11 bases and J by 5 bases, and 16 bases separated the two germline ends. The CDR3 is 13 residues long. Germline assignment: CDR1 SEHNR and CDR2 FQNEAQ (reference sequence).

V usage is TRBV12-3 or TRBV12-4 and J usage is TRBJ2-5, with D unclear. This CDR3 has 13 residues. V lost 6 bases, J lost 3 bases, and 11 bases lay in between. The CDR3 loop is CASRSDREETQYF. The DNA for the CDR3 is TGTGCCAGCAGATCGGACCGGGAAGAGACCCAGTACTTC.

V usage is TRBV20-1 and J usage is TRBJ2-6, with D perhaps TRBD1 (6 bases). The CDR3 runs 18 residues. Germline CDR1 DFQATT, CDR2 SNEGSKA (reference sequence). V was clipped by 0 bases and J by 0 bases, with 15 bases between them. The CDR3 loop is CSARDWTALASGANVLTF. The DNA of the CDR3 is TGCAGTGCTAGAGACTGGACAGCCTTAGCCTCTGGGGCCAACGTCCTGACTTTC.

Only one count was recorded for this clonotype. The rearrangement uses TRBV5-1 and TRBJ1-2; tentative D call: TRBD1 (5 bases). V was shortened by 5 bases and J by 6 bases, with 17 bases between the two germline ends. Germline-derived CDR1 and CDR2 are SGHRS and YFSETQ. The CDR3 consists of 14 residues. The CDR3 sequence: CASRRTLAFDGYTF. The CDR3 DNA follows: TGCGCCAGCAGGAGGACATTAGCCTTTGATGGCTACACCTTC.

V and J are TRBV25-1 and TRBJ2-5, with TRBD1 identical over 7 bases. This CDR3 is built from 16 residues. The junction had 15 bases not matched to a gene; V was cut back by 10 bases and J by 1 base. Germline V gene sequence: CDR1 MGHDK, CDR2 SYGVNS. CDR3 sequence: CATHGTAPLVQETQYF. DNA of the CDR3: TGTGCCACGCACGGGACAGCGCCACTAGTCCAAGAGACCCAGTACTTC.

This clonotype was seen a few times. The V call is TRBV7-2, the J call TRBJ1-2, with D tentatively TRBD1 (6 bases). There are 15 residues in the CDR3. The V and J ends lost 0 bases and 8 bases respectively, with 16 bases between them. Germline lookup yields CDR1 SGHTA and CDR2 FQGNSA. The DNA for the CDR3 is TGTGCCAGCAGCTTAGCGTCTGCAGGGGTACGGGGCTACACCTTC. Amino acids: CASSLASAGVRGYTF.

This clonotype was seen many times. The chain employs TRBV11-2 and TRBJ2-7, with D possibly matching TRBD2 (5 bases). Germline V gene data show CDR1 as SGHAT and CDR2 as FQNNGV. Trimming stripped 1 base from V and 3 bases from J, with 7 bases between. This CDR3 spans 13 amino acids. CDR3 in DNA: TGTGCCAGCAGCTTAGGCACTAGCTACGAGCAGTACTTC. This translates into CASSLGTSYEQYF.

The rearrangement uses TRBV28 and TRBJ2-1; 8 bases line up with TRBD2. Trimming removed 8 bases from V and 5 bases from J; junction bases left unmatched: 8. The CDR3 sequence is 14 residues long. CDR1 and CDR2 from the germline V gene are MDHEN and SYDVKM. CDR3: CASGPGGNNNEQFF. CDR3 in DNA: TGTGCCAGCGGACCGGGAGGGAATAACAATGAGCAGTTCTTC.

Only a few counts were recorded for this clonotype. This chain's CDR3 is CASSQDQVRLRNEQFF. The CDR3 DNA follows: TGTGCCAGCAGCCAAGACCAGGTTCGTCTTCGCAATGAGCAGTTCTTC. The chain uses TRBV3-1 and TRBJ2-1, with D unresolved. This CDR3 contains 16 residues. The germline gives CDR1 LGHDT, CDR2 YNNKEL (reference sequence). Between the trimmed V and J ends, which lost 0 bases and 6 bases, there was a span of 15 bases.

The table lists this clonotype with a few counts. The V call is TRBV6-4, the J call TRBJ1-2, with 7 bases identical to TRBD1. CDR1 is MRHNA, CDR2 SNTAGT, per germline. The V gene end was trimmed by 2 bases and the J gene end by 6 bases; junction bases not matched to a gene: 12. The CDR3 extends over 16 amino acids. The CDR3 is CASSDEGAYSRDGYTF. Written as DNA, the CDR3 is TGTGCCAGCAGTGACGAGGGGGCATATAGTAGGGATGGCTACACCTTC.

V and J are TRBV29-1 and TRBJ1-1; 8 nucleotides agree with TRBD1. Per the germline V gene, CDR1 is SQVTM and CDR2 is ANQGSEA. J lost 11 bases, V lost 7 bases, and 9 bases had no gene match. CDR3 size: 11 residues. CDR3 protein: CSARTGNEAFF. CDR3 nucleotides: TGCAGCGCACGGACAGGGAATGAGGCTTTCTTT.

The chain carries TRBV15 and TRBJ2-7; possibly TRBD2 for D (6 bases). Germline V gene data show CDR1 as LNHNV and CDR2 as YYDKDF (reference sequence). The CDR3 loop spans 15 amino acids. V was cut by 5 bases and J by 2 bases, with 16 bases left in between. The CDR3 region has the DNA TGTGCCACCAGCGACCCGGGACTGGAGACCTACGAGCAGTACTTC. It is translated as CATSDPGLETYEQYF.

The V gene is TRBV6-6, the J gene TRBJ2-1; D might be TRBD1 or TRBD2, each matching 6 bases. The J call may be incorrect, as the DNA end agrees better with TRBJ2-7. CDR3 size: 14 residues. Germline CDR1 and CDR2: MNHNY and SVGAGI (reference sequence). For the CDR3, the DNA is TGTGCCAGCAGTCTCTCATCGGGGGCCAATGAGCAGTACTTC. Its protein is CASSLSSGANEQYF.

This clonotype has at least ten counts. The rearrangement uses TRBV15 and TRBJ1-4, with unresolved D. The CDR3 loop spans 12 amino acids. Between the trimmed V and J ends, which lost 1 base and 7 bases, there was a span of 4 bases. Germline values: CDR1 LNHNV, CDR2 YYDKDF (reference sequence). This CDR3 reads CATSRAGEKLFF. In DNA form, the CDR3 reads TGTGCCACCAGCAGAGCCGGTGAAAAACTGTTTTTT.

J is TRBJ2-1 and V is TRBV20-1, with D possibly called TRBD1 or TRBD2 (6 bases each). Trimming stripped 3 bases from V and 2 bases from J, with 17 bases between. The germline V gene encodes CDR1 DFQATT and CDR2 SNEGSKA (reference sequence). CDR3 length: 16 amino acids. CDR3 sequence (DNA): TGCAGTGCTAGCCCACCCGGAGGGGGAGCCTACAATGAGCAGTTCTTC. Translated: CSASPPGGGAYNEQFF.

The V and J genes are TRBV20-1 and TRBJ2-3; D uncertain. The CDR3 totals 15 residues. The V end was cut by 6 bases, the J end by 0 bases, with 16 bases between. Germline V CDR1 and CDR2: DFQATT, SNEGSKA (reference sequence). CDR3 coding DNA: TGCAGTGCGCCCTTTAAGCGCCCTAGCACAGATACGCAGTATTTT. Amino acid sequence: CSAPFKRPSTDTQYF.

The CDR3 sequence: CASSHLGGGEETQYF. CDR3 DNA: TGTGCCAGCAGTCACCTGGGAGGGGGCGAAGAGACCCAGTACTTC. The chain recombines TRBV6-5 with TRBJ2-5, with D possibly being TRBD1 or TRBD2 (7 bases each). CDR1 is MNHEY and CDR2 is SVGAGI in the germline V gene. The V end lost 5 bases, the J end lost 3 bases, and 16 bases lay between the germline ends. This CDR3 region has 15 residues.

The chain's CDR3 is CVRALGSTDTQYF. CDR3 DNA sequence: TGCGTGAGGGCCTTAGGGAGCACAGATACGCAGTATTTT. The rearrangement links TRBV20-1 to TRBJ2-3; perhaps TRBD2 as D (5 bases). From germline, CDR1 is DFQATT and CDR2 SNEGSKA (reference sequence). The CDR3 contains 13 residues.

The chain links TRBV10-3 to TRBJ2-7; maybe TRBD2 (5 bases). Germline loops: CDR1 ENHRY, CDR2 SYGVKD. This CDR3 region has 14 residues. V was cut by 3 bases and J by 1 base, with 10 bases left in between. In DNA, the CDR3 is TGTGCCATCAGTGAAGCGGATAGGTCCTACGAGCAGTACTTC. Its protein is CAISEADRSYEQYF.